This T cell receptor (beta chain) was found in a study of kidney transplant recipient with SARS-CoV-2 infection. TCRdb independently ran MiXCR on the reads; one entry per CDR3 protein. The data hold approximately 250,000 distinct CDR3 sequences, with about 28% observed a single time. This clonotype was picked up many times. Sequences were derived from a blood sample, sampled at baseline and between days 110 and 120 from a kidney transplant recipient. The sequence derives from a male patient in his 30s who had COVID-19 and was a kidney transplant recipient. Some T cells may be graft donor cells.

Written as DNA, the CDR3 is TGTGCCAGCGAAAAGCGCAATAGTCGAAAGACCTATGGCTACACCTTC. This sequence encodes CASEKRNSRKTYGYTF. V gene TRBV5-6 combines with J gene TRBJ1-2; D is ambiguous. CDR3 size: 16 residues. Germline CDR1 SGHDT, CDR2 YYEEEE. Deletions cut 7 bases from V and 4 bases from J, with 23 bases between.